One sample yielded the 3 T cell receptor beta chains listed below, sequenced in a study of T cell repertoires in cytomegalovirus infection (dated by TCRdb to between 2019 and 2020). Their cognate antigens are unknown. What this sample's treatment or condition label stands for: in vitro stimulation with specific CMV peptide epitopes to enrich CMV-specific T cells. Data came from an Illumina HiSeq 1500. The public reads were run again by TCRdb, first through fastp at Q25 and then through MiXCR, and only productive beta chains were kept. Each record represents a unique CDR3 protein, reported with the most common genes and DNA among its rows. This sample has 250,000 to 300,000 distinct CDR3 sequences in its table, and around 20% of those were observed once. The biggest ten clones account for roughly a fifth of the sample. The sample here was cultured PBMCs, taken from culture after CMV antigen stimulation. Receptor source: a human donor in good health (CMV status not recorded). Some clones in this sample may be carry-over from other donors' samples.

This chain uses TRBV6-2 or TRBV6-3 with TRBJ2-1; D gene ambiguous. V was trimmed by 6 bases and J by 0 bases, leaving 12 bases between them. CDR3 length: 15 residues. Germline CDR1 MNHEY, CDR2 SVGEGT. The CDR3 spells CASSQDAASYNEQFF. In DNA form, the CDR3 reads TGTGCCAGCAGCCAGGACGCCGCCTCCTACAATGAGCAGTTCTTC.

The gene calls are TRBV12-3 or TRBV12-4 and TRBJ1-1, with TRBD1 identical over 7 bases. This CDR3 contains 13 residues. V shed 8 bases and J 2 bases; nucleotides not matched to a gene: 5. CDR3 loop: CASEGTVNTEAFF. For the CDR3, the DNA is TGTGCCAGCGAGGGGACAGTTAACACTGAAGCTTTCTTT.

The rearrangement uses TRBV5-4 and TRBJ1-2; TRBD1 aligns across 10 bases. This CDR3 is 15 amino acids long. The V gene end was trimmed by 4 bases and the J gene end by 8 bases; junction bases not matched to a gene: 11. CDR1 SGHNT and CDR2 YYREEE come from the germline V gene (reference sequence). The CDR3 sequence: CASSMTRQGARGYTF. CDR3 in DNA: TGTGCCAGCAGCATGACCCGACAGGGGGCGAGGGGCTACACCTTC.